What follows is one T cell receptor beta chain and its context. The data belong to a study of blood T cell repertoires in COVID-19. Study at large: PBMCs, B-cell-depleted T cells, or T cells were the source of the cDNA or gDNA that made up the material.

In the authors' workflow: Quantification of nucleated cells was approximated via reference gene primer amplification. The repertoire was sequenced with immunoSEQ multiplex PCR; TCRdb's copy has only in-frame clones and lacks some. That table supplies the V and J calls and clone size; D and trimming were determined from the DNA. The table has 200,000 to 250,000 clones, around 81% seen once. Per the germline V gene, CDR1 is SGHRS and CDR2 is YFSETQ. CDR3 length equals 14 residues. Trimming cost V 6 bases and J 5 bases; bases outside gene matches: 8. J is TRBJ2-7 and V is TRBV5-1, with 10 nucleotides matching TRBD2. The sequence was collected from a woman aged 55-70 years with acute or convalescent COVID-19. The material sequenced was peripheral blood. The CDR3 DNA sequence: TGCGCCAGCACTTCAGGGACTAGCGTAGACGAGCAGTACTTC. Translated: CASTSGTSVDEQYF.